The clone carrying this T cell receptor (beta chain) was picked up a small number of times. Its antigen is unknown. The data were obtained in a study of T cells after yellow fever vaccination. Whole-study results and caveats: Post-booster repertoires contained most primary-vaccination clones again (approximately 95% CD4, roughly 91% CD8). The CD4 and CD8 compartments had a small share of their clonotypes in common. On re-exposure, the response was weaker but peaked faster, at day 5 versus 15.

5'RACE template switching generated TCR cDNA, adding a universal primer site and UMIs. One entry per CDR3 protein results from TCRdb running MiXCR on the 5' RACE reads. The sample has roughly 520,000 distinct CDR3 sequences; 21% are singletons. The specimen was PBMCs, collected approximately 22 days after the first yellow fever vaccination. This sequence originates from a man aged 18 to 29 who received the YFV17D yellow fever vaccine.

CDR3 coding DNA: TGTGCCAGCAGTCCTTCGACAGGTCCCGGCTACACCTTC. The encoded protein is CASSPSTGPGYTF. V is TRBV12-3 or TRBV12-4 and J is TRBJ1-2; the D gene is possibly TRBD1 (6 bases). The germline V and J ends were trimmed by 5 bases and 8 bases, with 15 bases remaining between them. The CDR3 extends over 13 amino acids.